The rows below give T cell receptor beta chains drawn from one sample of a study of T cells in Graves' hyperthyroidism and ophthalmopathy. MiXCR was run by TCRdb on the multiplex PCR reads, yielding one entry per CDR3 protein. The sample lists over 700,000 distinct CDR3 sequences, 38% seen once, with about 9% in the top ten. Sequenced sample: blood. These receptors were taken from a man aged 18 to 35 with Graves' hyperthyroidism. The CDR3 runs from the conserved cysteine through the conserved F or W. Each record gives: V gene, clone size, J gene, D gene, CDR3 protein, CDR3 DNA. The D gene is left open where the match is weak. Some rows mark clone size as missing; the rest say once, few, many or name a class of expanded clone.

V: TRBV5-1; size: few; J: TRBJ2-2; D: -; CDR3: CASSTQAFLNTGELFF; DNA: TGCGCCAGCAGCACCCAGGCCTTTCTCAACACCGGGGAGCTGTTTTTT
V: TRBV7-8; size: few; J: TRBJ2-2; D: TRBD2; CDR3: CASSPTSGGAAGELFF; DNA: TGTGCCAGCAGCCCTACTAGCGGGGGGGCGGCCGGGGAGCTGTTTTTT
V: TRBV6-5; size: -; J: TRBJ2-2; D: -; CDR3: CASSSGRPTGELFF; DNA: TGTGCCAGCAGTTCGGGACGTCCGACCGGGGAGCTGTTTTTT
V: TRBV12-3/TRBV12-4; size: -; J: TRBJ1-6; D: -; CDR3: CASSSADSNSPLHF; DNA: TGTGCCAGCAGTTCCGCGGATTCTAATTCACCCCTCCACTTT
V: TRBV7-3; size: few; J: TRBJ2-2; D: -; CDR3: CASSFDQDTGELFF; DNA: TGTGCCAGCAGCTTCGACCAGGACACCGGGGAGCTGTTTTTT
V: TRBV12-3/TRBV12-4; size: -; J: TRBJ2-5; D: -; CDR3: CASTLGAIETQYF; DNA: TGTGCCAGCACCCTAGGAGCTATAGAGACCCAGTACTTC
V: TRBV12-3/TRBV12-4; size: -; J: TRBJ1-6; D: -; CDR3: CASSFGPRIDNSPLHF; DNA: TGTGCCAGCAGTTTCGGTCCCAGGATCGATAATTCACCCCTCCACTTT
V: TRBV15; size: many; J: TRBJ1-1; D: -; CDR3: CATHRITGMNTEAFF; DNA: TGTGCCACCCACAGAATTACAGGGATGAACACTGAAGCTTTCTTT
V: TRBV29-1; size: many; J: TRBJ2-7; D: TRBD1; CDR3: CSVEEGGQGSYEQYF; DNA: TGCAGCGTTGAAGAGGGGGGACAGGGTAGCTACGAGCAGTACTTC
V: TRBV4-1; size: -; J: TRBJ2-3; D: -; CDR3: CASSQGVGVGTDTQYF; DNA: TGTGCCAGCAGCCAAGGGGTAGGGGTTGGCACAGATACGCAGTATTTT
V: TRBV10-3; size: -; J: TRBJ1-2; D: -; CDR3: CAISGPVNLYGYTF; DNA: TGTGCCATCAGTGGTCCAGTGAACCTATATGGCTACACCTTC
V: TRBV7-8; size: many; J: TRBJ1-1; D: -; CDR3: CASSFGVYTEAFF; DNA: TGTGCCAGCAGCTTCGGGGTATACACTGAAGCTTTCTTT
V: TRBV19; size: -; J: TRBJ1-5; D: -; CDR3: CASSPRRGAVRVNQPQHF; DNA: TGTGCCAGTAGCCCCCGGAGGGGGGCCGTGAGGGTCAATCAGCCCCAGCATTTT
V: TRBV11-2; size: -; J: TRBJ2-2; D: TRBD2; CDR3: CASSSGLAGELFF; DNA: TGTGCCAGCAGCTCGGGACTAGCCGGGGAGCTGTTTTTT
V: TRBV29-1; size: many; J: TRBJ1-3; D: -; CDR3: CSVESPGQGNTIYF; DNA: TGCAGCGTTGAATCCCCGGGGCAAGGAAACACCATATATTTT
V: TRBV6-5; size: -; J: TRBJ1-2; D: -; CDR3: CASSEITGRYGYTF; DNA: TGTGCCAGCAGTGAAATTACAGGGAGGTATGGCTACACCTTC
V: TRBV10-3; size: once; J: TRBJ2-5; D: -; CDR3: CAPAWEGAWETQYF; DNA: TGTGCCCCCGCGTGGGAGGGGGCGTGGGAGACCCAGTACTTC
V: TRBV7-8; size: many; J: TRBJ2-2; D: -; CDR3: CASSLEDNTGELFF; DNA: TGTGCCAGCAGCTTAGAAGATAACACCGGGGAGCTGTTTTTT
V: TRBV6-5; size: many; J: TRBJ1-2; D: -; CDR3: CASRGEQIANYGYTF; DNA: TGTGCCAGCAGGGGAGAGCAGATAGCTAACTATGGCTACACCTTC
V: TRBV9; size: -; J: TRBJ2-7; D: -; CDR3: CASSRDNGPYEQYF; DNA: TGTGCCAGCAGCCGGGACAATGGGCCCTACGAGCAGTACTTC
V: TRBV19; size: many; J: TRBJ2-7; D: -; CDR3: CASSTDNYEQYF; DNA: TGTGCCAGCAGCACCGACAATTACGAGCAGTACTTC
V: TRBV15; size: many; J: TRBJ1-3; D: -; CDR3: CATSSDSGNTIYF; DNA: TGTGCCACCAGCAGCGACAGTGGAAACACCATATATTTT
V: TRBV5-1; size: -; J: TRBJ2-5; D: -; CDR3: CASLGGSETQYF; DNA: TGCGCCAGTCTCGGGGGTTCAGAGACCCAGTACTTC
V: TRBV2; size: -; J: TRBJ2-5; D: -; CDR3: CASRLAGAGTQYF; DNA: TGTGCCAGCCGGCTAGCTGGAGCGGGGACCCAGTACTTC
V: TRBV10-3; size: -; J: TRBJ1-2; D: -; CDR3: CAISEDRYTF; DNA: TGTGCCATCAGTGAGGACAGGTACACCTTC
V: TRBV7-6; size: many; J: TRBJ1-4; D: TRBD1; CDR3: CASSIRDSHNEKLFF; DNA: TGTGCCAGCAGCATTCGGGACAGTCATAATGAAAAACTGTTTTTT
V: TRBV7-8; size: many; J: TRBJ2-7; D: -; CDR3: CASSLEGRSYEQYF; DNA: TGTGCCAGCAGCTTAGAGGGACGATCCTACGAGCAGTACTTC
V: TRBV7-9; size: few; J: TRBJ2-7; D: TRBD1; CDR3: CASSSGTGGFYEQYF; DNA: TGTGCCAGCAGCTCCGGGACAGGGGGCTTCTACGAGCAGTACTTC
V: TRBV20-1; size: many; J: TRBJ2-7; D: -; CDR3: CSARGGQVYEQYF; DNA: TGCAGTGCTAGAGGGGGGCAGGTCTACGAGCAGTACTTC
V: TRBV29-1; size: many; J: TRBJ1-1; D: -; CDR3: CSVNRGTEAFF; DNA: TGCAGCGTTAATAGAGGCACTGAAGCTTTCTTT
V: TRBV4-1; size: -; J: TRBJ1-1; D: -; CDR3: CASSQDVRPNTEAFF; DNA: TGCGCCAGCAGCCAAGATGTCCGGCCGAACACTGAAGCTTTCTTT